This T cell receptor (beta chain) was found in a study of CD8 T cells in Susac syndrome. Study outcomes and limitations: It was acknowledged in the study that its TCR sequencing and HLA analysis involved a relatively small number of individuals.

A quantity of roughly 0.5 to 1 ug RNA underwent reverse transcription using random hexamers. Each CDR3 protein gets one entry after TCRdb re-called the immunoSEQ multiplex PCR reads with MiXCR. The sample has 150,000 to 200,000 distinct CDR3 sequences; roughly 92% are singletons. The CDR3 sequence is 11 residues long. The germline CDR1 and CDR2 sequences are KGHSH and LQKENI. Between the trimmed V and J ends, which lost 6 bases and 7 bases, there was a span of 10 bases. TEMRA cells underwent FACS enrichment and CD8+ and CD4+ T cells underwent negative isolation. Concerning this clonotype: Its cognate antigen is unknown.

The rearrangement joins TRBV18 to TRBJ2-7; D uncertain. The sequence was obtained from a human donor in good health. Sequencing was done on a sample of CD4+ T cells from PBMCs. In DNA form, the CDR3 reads TGTGCCAGCTCCCTTCTAGGAGAGCAGTACTTC. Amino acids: CASSLLGEQYF.